Here is one T cell receptor beta chain with its context. These data are taken from a study of blood T cell repertoires in COVID-19. Only in-frame clones appear in the TCRdb table, and some are missing; sequencing was by immunoSEQ multiplex PCR. The sample gives under 200,000 clones, about nine tenths of which show up once; under 0.85% is in the top ten. Germline loops: CDR1 SEHNR, CDR2 FQNEAQ (reference sequence). V lost 8 bases and J lost 0, with 11 bases in between. The CDR3 is 14 residues long. The sequence came from a woman aged 18-30 years who had recovered from COVID-19. The V gene is TRBV7-9, the J gene TRBJ2-1; no clear D gene. Sequencing was done on a sample of PBMCs or T cells enriched from blood (not recorded which). CDR3 sequence reads: CASAPVNSYNEQFF. CDR3 DNA: TGTGCCAGCGCCCCAGTCAACTCCTACAATGAGCAGTTCTTC.